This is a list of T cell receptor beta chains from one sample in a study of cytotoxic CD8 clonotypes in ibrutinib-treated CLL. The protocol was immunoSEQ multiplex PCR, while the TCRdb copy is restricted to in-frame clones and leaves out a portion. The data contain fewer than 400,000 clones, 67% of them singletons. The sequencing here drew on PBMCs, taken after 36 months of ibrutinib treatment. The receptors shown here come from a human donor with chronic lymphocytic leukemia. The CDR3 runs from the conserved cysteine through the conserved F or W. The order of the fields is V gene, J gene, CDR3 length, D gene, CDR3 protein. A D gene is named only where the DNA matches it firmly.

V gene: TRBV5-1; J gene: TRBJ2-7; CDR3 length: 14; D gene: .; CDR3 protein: CASSPRQSSYEQYF
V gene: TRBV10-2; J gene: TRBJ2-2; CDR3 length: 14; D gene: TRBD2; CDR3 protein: CAIRLAGGNGELFF
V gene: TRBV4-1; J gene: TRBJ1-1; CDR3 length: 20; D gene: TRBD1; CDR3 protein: CASSHESIDRVAVWNTEAFF
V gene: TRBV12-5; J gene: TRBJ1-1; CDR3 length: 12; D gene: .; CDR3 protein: CASGWGYTEAFF
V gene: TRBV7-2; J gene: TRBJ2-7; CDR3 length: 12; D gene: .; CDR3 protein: CASSLVPYEQYF
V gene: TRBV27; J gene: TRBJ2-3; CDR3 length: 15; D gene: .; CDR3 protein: CASSRSGGLGGTQYF
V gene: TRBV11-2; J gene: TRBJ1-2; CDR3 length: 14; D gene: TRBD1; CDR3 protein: CASSIPTGTYGYTF
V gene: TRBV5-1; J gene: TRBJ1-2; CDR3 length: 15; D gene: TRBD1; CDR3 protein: CASSLGQGANYGYTF
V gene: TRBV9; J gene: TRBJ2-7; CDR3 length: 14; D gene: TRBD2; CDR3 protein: CASSPTSGGLEQYF
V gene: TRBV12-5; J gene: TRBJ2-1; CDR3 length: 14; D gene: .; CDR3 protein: CASGLGGKWGEQFF
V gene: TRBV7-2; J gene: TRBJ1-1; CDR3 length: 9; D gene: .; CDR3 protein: CASSAFAFF
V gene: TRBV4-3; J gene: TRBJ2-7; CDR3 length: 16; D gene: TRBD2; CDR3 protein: CASSQVSGGSVYEQYF
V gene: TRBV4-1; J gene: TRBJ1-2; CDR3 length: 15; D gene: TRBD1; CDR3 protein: CASSQVTGVAYGYTF
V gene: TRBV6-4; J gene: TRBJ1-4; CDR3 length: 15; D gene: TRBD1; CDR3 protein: CASRDTGGADEKLFF
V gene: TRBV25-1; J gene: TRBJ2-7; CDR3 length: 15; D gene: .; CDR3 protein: CASSEWGHGSYEQYF
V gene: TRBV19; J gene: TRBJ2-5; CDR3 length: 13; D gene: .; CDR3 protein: CASSKARLETQYF
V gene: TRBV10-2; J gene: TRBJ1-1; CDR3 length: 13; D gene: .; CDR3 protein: CASRIRPNTEAFF
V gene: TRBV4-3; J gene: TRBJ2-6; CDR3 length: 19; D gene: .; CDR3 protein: CASSEEGRRRFSGANVLTF
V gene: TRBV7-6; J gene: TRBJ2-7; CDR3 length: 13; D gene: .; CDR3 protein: CASSPDQLDEQYF
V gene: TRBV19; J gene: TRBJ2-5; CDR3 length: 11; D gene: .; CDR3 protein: CASSMRETQYF
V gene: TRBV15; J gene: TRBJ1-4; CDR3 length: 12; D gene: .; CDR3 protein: CATSRRGEKLFF
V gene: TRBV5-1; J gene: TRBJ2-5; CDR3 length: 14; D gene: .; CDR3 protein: CASSLRVPKETQYF
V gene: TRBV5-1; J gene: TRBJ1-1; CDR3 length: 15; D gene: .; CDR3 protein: CASSSGGGMNTEAFF
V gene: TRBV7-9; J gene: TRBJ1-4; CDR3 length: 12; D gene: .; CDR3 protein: CASSLVNRKLFF
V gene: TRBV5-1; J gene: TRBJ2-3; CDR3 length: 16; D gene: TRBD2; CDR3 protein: CASSLGLAGYTDTQYF
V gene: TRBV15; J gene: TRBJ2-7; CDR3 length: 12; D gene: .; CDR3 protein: CATSIPDYEQYF
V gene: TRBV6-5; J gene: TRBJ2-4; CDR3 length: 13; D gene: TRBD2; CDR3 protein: CASTREGGGIQYF
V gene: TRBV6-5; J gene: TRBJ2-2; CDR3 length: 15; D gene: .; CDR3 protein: CASISWPSNTGELFF
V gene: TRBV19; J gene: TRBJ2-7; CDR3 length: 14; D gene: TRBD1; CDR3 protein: CASSIVAGGNEQYF
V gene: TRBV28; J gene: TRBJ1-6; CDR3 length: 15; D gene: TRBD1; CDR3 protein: CASSLSGTGRSPLHF
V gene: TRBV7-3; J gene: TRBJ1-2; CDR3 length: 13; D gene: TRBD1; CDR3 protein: CASSSRQGAGYTF
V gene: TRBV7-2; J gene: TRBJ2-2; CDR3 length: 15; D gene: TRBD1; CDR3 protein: CASSWDRGDTGELFF
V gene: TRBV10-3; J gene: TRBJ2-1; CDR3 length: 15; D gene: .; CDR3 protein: CAISETGLPYNEQFF
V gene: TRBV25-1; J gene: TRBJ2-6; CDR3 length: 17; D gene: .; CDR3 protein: CASSERGYGSGANVLTF
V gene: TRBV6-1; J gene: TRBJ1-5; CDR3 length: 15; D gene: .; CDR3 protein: CASSEGGVANQPQHF
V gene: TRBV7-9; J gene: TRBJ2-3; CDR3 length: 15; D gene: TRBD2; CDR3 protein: CASSLVTAGADTQYF
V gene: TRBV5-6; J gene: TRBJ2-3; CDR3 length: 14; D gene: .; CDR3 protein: CASSSDSRADTQYF
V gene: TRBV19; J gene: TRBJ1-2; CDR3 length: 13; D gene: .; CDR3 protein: CASSISRDYGYTF
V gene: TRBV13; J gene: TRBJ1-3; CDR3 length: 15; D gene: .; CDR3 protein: CASSLSYHSGNTIYF
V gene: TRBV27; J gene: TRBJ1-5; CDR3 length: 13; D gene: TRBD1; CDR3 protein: CASSWDRYQPQHF
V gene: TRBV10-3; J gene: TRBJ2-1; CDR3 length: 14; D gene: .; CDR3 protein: CAISEPAAGNEQFF
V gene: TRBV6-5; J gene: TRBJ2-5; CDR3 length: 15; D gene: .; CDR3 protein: CASSLGTFGSETQYF
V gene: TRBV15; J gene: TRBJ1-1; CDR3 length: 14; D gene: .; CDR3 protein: CATSRDLVGTEAFF